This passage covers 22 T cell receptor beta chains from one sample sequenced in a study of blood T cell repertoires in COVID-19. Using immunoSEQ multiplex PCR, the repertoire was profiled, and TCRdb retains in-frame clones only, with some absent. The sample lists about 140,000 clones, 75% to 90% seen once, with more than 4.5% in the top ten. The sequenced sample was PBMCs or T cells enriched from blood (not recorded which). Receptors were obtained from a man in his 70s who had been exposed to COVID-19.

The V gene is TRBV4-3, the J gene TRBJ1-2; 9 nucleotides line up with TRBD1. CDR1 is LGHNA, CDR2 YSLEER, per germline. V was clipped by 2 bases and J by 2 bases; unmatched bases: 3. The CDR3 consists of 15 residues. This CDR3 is CASSQKTGGNYGYTF. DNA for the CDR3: TGCGCCAGCAGCCAAAAGACAGGGGGAAACTATGGCTACACCTTC.

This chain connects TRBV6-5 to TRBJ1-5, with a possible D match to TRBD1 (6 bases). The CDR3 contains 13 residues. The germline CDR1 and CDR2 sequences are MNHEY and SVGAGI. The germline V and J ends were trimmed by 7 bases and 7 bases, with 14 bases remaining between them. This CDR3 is CASTQGSRQPQHF. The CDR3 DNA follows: TGTGCCAGCACACAGGGTTCTCGACAGCCCCAGCATTTT.

CDR3 coding DNA: TGTGCCAGTAAAGGGGGGACAGCTACCGGGTGGGGCTACACCTTC. Amino acid sequence: CASKGGTATGWGYTF. The chain uses TRBV6-5 and TRBJ1-2, with 7 bases identical to TRBD1. Germline-derived CDR1 and CDR2 are MNHEY and SVGAGI. With V trimmed by 9 bases and J by 8 bases, 18 bases remained unmatched. This CDR3 has 15 residues.

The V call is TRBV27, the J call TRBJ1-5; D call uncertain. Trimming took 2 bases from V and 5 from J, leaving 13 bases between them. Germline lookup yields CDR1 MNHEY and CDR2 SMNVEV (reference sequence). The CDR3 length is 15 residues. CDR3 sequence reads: CASSLGPQLDQPQHF. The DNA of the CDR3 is TGTGCCAGCAGTTTAGGGCCGCAGTTAGATCAGCCCCAGCATTTT.

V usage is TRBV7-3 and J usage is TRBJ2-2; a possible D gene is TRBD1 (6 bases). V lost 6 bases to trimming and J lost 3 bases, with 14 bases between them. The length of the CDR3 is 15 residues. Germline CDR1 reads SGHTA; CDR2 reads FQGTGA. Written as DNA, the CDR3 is TGTGCCAGCAGGAGAGGGGGATCGGACACCGGGGAGCTGTTTTTT. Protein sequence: CASRRGGSDTGELFF. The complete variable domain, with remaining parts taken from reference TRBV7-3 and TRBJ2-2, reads GAGVSQTPSNKVTEKGKYVELRCDPISGHTALYWYRQSLGQGPEFLIYFQGTGAADDSGLPNDRFFAVRPEGSVSTLKIQRTERGDSAVYLCASRRGGSDTGELFFGEGSRLTVL.

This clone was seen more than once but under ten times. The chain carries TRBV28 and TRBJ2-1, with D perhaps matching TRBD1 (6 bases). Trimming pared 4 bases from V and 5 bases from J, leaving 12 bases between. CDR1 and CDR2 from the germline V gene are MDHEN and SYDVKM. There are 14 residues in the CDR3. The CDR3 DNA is TGTGCCAGCAGTTACGGACAGTTTGACAATGAGCAGTTCTTC. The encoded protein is CASSYGQFDNEQFF. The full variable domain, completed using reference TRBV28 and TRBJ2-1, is DVKVTQSSRYLVKRTGEKVFLECVQDMDHENMFWYRQDPGLGLRLIYFSYDVKMKEKGDIPEGYSVSREKKERFSLILESASTNQTSMYLCASSYGQFDNEQFFGPGTRLTVL.

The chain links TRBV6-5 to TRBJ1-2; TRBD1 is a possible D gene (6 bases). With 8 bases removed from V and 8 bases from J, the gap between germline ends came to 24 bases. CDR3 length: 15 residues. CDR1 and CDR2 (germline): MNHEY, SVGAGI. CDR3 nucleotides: TGTGCCAGCGCGTCTGTCTGGGGGCAAGGTCGAGGCTACACCTTC. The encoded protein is CASASVWGQGRGYTF.

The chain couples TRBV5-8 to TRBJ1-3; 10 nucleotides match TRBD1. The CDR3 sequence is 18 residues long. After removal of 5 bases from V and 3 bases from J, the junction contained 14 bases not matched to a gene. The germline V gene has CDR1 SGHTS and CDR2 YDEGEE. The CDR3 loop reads CASSAGTGVVKDGNTIYF. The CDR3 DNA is TGTGCCAGCAGTGCCGGGACAGGGGTAGTAAAAGATGGAAACACCATATATTTT.

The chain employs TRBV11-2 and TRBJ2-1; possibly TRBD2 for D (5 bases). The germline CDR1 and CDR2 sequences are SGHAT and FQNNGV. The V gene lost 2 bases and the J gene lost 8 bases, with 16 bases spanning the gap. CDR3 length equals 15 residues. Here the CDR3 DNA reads TGTGCCAGCAGCTTACTACGGACTGATTTCCATGAGCAGTTCTTC. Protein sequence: CASSLLRTDFHEQFF.

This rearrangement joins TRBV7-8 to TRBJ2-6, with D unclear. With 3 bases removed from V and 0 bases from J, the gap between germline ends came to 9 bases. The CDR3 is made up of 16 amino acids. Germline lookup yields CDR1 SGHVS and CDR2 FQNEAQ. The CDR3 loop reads CASSFRGNSGANVLTF. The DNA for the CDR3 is TGTGCCAGCAGCTTTCGTGGCAACTCTGGGGCCAACGTCCTGACTTTC. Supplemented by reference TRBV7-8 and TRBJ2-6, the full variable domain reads GAGVSQSPRYKVAKRGQDVALRCDPISGHVSLFWYQQALGQGPEFLTYFQNEAQLDKSGLPSDRFFAERPEGSVSTLKIQRTQQEDSAVYLCASSFRGNSGANVLTFGAGSRLTVL.

The CDR3 nucleotides are TGTGCCAGCAGTTTGGGCCCAGGGACTCAGGCACCCCTCCACTTT. This codes for CASSLGPGTQAPLHF. The rearrangement links TRBV28 to TRBJ1-6; D is perhaps TRBD1 (5 bases). The germline CDR1 and CDR2 sequences are MDHEN and SYDVKM. The CDR3 has 15 residues. V was cut by 3 bases and J by 11 bases, with 17 bases left in between.

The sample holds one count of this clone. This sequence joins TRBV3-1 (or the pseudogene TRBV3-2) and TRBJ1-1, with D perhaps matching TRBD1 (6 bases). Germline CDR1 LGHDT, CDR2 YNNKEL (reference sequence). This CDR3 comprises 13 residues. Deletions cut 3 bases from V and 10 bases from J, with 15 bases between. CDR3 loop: CASSHRGGRGAFF. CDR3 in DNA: TGTGCCAGCAGCCATAGGGGGGGCAGGGGAGCTTTCTTT.

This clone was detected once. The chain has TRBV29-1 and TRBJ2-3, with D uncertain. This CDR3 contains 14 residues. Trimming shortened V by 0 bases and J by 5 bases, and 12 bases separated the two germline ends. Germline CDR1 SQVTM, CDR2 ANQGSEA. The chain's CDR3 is CSVEDRRNGDTQYF. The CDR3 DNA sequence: TGCAGCGTTGAAGATAGGCGGAACGGAGATACGCAGTATTTT.

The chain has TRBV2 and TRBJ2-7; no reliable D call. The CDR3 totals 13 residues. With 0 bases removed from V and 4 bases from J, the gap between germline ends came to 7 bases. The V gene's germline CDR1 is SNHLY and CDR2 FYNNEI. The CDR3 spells CASSEARLYEQYF. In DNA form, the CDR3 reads TGTGCCAGCAGTGAAGCGCGATTATACGAGCAGTACTTC. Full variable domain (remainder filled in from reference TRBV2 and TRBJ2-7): EPEVTQTPSHQVTQMGQEVILRCVPISNHLYFYWYRQILGQKVEFLVSFYNNEISEKSEIFDDQFSVERPDGSNFTLKIRSTKLEDSAMYFCASSEARLYEQYFGPGTRLTVT.

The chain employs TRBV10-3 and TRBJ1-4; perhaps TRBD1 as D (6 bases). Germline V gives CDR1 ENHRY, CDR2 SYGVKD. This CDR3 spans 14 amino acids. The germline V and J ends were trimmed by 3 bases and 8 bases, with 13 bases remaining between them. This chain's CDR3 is CAISEEGGREKLFF. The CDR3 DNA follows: TGTGCCATCAGTGAAGAGGGGGGGCGGGAAAAACTGTTTTTT.

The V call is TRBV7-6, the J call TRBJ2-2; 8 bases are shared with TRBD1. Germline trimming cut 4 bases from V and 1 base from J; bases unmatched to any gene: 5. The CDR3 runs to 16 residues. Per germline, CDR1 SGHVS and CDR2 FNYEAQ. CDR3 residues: CASSSLGTGNTGELFF. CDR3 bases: TGTGCCAGCAGCTCACTAGGGACAGGGAACACCGGGGAGCTGTTTTTT.

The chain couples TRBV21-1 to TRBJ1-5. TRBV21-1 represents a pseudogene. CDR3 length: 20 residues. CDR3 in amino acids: CASSKRVGGAKLSSNQPQHF. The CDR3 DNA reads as TGTGCCAGCAGCAAACGGGTCGGGGGGGCGAAGTTATCGAGCAATCAGCCCCAGCATTTT.

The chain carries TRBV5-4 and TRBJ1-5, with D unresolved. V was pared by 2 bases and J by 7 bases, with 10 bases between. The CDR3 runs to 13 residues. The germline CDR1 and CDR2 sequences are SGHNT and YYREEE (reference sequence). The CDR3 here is CASSLEGGQPQHF. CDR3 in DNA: TGTGCCAGCAGCTTAGAGGGTGGACAGCCCCAGCATTTT.

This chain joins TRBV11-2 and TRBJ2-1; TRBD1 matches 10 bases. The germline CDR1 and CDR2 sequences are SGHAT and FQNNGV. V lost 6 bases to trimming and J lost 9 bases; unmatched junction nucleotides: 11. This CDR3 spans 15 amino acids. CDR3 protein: CASSRAGTGVGEQFF. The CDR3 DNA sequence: TGTGCCAGCAGTAGAGCCGGGACAGGGGTGGGTGAGCAGTTCTTC. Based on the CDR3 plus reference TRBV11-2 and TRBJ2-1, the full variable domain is EAGVAQSPRYKIIEKRQSVAFWCNPISGHATLYWYQQILGQGPKLLIQFQNNGVVDDSQLPKDRFSAERLKGVDSTLKIQPAKLEDSAVYLCASSRAGTGVGEQFFGPGTRLTVL.

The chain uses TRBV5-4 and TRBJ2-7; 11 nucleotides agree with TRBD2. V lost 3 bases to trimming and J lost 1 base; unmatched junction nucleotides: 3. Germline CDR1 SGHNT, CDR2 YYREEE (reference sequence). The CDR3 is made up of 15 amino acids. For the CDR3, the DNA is TGTGCCAGCAGCTATCTAGCGGGAGGTTCCTACGAGCAGTACTTC. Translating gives CASSYLAGGSYEQYF.

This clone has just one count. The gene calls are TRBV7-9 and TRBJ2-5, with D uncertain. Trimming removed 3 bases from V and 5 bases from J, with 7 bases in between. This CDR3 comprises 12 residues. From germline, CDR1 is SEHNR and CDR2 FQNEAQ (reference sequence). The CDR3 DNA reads TGTGCCAGCAGCTTGATTGCGGAGACCCAGTACTTC. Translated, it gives CASSLIAETQYF.

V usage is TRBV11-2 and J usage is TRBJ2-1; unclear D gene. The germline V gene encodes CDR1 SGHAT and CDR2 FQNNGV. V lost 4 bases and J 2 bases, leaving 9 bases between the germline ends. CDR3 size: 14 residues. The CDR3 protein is CASSSQIPYNEQFF. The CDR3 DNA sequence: TGTGCCAGCAGCTCCCAGATTCCCTACAATGAGCAGTTCTTC.